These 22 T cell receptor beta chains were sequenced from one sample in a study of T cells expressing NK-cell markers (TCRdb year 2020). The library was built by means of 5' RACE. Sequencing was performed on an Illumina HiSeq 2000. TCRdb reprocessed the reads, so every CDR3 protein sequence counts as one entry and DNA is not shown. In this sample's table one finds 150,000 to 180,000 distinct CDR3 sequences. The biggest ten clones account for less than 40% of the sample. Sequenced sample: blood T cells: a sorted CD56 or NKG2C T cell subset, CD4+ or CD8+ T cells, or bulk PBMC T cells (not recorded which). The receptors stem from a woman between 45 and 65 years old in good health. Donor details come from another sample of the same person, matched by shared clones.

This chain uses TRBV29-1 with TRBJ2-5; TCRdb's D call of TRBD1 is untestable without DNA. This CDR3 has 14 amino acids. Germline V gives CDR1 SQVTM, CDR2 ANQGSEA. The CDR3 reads CSSDPTGGQETQYF.

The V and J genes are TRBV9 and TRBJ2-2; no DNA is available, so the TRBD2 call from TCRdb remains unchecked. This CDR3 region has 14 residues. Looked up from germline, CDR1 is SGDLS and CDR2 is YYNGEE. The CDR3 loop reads CASSDPAGGGELFF.

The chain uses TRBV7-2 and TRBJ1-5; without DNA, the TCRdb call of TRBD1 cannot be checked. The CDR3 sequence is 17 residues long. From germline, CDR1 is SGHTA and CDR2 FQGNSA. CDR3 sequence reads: CASSLESGVYSNQPQHF.

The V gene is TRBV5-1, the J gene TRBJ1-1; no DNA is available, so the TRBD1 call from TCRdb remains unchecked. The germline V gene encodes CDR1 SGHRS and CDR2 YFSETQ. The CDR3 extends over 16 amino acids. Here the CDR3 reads CASSLAGNPGGAEAFF.

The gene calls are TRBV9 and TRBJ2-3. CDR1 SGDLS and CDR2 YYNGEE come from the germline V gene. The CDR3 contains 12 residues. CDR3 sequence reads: CASSVQPDTQYF. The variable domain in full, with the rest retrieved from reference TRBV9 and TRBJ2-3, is DSGVTQTPKHLITATGQRVTLRCSPRSGDLSVYWYQQSLDQGLQFLIQYYNGEERAKGNILERFSAQQFPDLHSELNLSSLELGDSALYFCASSVQPDTQYFGPGTRLTVL.

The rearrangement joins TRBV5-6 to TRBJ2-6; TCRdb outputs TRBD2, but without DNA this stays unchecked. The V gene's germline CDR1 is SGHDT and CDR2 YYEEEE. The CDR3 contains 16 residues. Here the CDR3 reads CASSLGGRAGANVLTF.

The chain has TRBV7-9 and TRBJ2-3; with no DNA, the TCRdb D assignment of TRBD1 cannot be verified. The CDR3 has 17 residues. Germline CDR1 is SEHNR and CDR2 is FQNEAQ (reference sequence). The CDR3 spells CASSPTTPGVYTDTQYF.

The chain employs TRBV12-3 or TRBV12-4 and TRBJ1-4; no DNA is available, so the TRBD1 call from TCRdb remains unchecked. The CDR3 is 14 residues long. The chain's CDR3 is CASRAPGGNEKLFF.

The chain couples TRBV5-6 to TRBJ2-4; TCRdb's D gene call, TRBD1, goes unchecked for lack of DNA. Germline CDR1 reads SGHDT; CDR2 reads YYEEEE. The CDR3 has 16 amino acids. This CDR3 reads CASSPMTGGPKNIQYF.

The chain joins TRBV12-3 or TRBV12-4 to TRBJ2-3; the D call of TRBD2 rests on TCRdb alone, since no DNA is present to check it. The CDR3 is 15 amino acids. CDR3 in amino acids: CASSFTIAGADTQYF.

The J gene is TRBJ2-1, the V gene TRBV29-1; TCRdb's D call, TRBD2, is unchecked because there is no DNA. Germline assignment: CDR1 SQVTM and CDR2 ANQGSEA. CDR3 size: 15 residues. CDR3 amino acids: CSVVDVGTRPNEQFF.

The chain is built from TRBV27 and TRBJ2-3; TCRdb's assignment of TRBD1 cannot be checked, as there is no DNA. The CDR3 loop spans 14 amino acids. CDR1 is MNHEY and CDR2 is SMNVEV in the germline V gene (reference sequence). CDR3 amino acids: CASTNTGSTDTQYF.

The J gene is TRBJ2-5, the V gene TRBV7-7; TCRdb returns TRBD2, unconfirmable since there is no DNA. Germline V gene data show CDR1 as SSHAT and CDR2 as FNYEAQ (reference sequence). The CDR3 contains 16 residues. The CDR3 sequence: CASSLTSGSGAETQYF.

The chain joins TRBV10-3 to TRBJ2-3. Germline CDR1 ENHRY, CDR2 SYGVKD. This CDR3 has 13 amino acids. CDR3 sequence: CAISETSTDTQYF.

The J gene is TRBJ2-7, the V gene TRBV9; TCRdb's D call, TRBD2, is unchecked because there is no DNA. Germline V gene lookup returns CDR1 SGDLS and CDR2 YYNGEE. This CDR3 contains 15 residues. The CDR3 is CASSVEFGLSYEQYF.

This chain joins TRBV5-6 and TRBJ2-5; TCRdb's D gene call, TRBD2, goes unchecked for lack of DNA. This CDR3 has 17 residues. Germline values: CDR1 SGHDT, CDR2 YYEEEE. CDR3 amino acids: CASSASRTSGYQETQYF.

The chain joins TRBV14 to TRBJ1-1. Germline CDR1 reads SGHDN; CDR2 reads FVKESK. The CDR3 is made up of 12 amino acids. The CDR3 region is CASSQKGRRAFF.

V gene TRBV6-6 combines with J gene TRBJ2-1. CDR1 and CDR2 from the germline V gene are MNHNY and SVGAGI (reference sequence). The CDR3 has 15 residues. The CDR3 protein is CASSPHLGSYNEQFF.

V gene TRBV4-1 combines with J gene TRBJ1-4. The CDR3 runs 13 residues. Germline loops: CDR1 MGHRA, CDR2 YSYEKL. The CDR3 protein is CASSHNSGEKLFF.

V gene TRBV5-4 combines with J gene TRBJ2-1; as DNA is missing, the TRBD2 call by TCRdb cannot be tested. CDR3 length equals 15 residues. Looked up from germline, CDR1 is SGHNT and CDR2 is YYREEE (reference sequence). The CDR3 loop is CASRSSSSSYNEQFF.

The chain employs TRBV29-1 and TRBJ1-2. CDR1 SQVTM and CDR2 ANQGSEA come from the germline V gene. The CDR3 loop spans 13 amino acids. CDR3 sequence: CSVLSGWGYGYTF.

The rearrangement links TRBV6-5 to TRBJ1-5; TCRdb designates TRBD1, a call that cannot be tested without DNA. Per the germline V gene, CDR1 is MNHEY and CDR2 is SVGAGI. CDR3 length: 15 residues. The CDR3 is CASSQGAYSNQPQHF.